This T cell receptor (beta chain) was captured by sequencing in a study of cytomegalovirus exposure and HLA in healthy donors. The CDR3 is 17 residues long. Germline trimming cut 6 bases from V and 6 bases from J; bases unmatched to any gene: 9. CDR1 and CDR2 (germline): SNHLY, FYNNEI. The PCR was carried out with 60 Vbeta primers and 13 Jbeta primers. Method: immunoSEQ multiplex PCR; TCRdb's copy keeps in-frame clones and lacks some. The data contain approximately 160,000 clones, about three quarters of them seen just once; the ten biggest clones take up about 1.4%. This rearrangement joins TRBV2 to TRBJ2-2; 14 positions match TRBD2. What was sequenced was PBMCs. The sequence derives from a woman aged 25 to 39 in good health and CMV-seropositive. CDR3 bases: TGTGCCAGCAGGACTGGACTAGCGGGAGGTCGGGCCGGGGAGCTGTTTTTT. Amino acid sequence: CASRTGLAGGRAGELFF.